This is a list of T cell receptor beta chains from one sample in a study of shared clonotypes between healthy human individuals. Only in-frame clones appear in the TCRdb table, and some are missing; sequencing was by immunoSEQ multiplex PCR. The sample has approximately 1.5 million clones, just under 99% seen once. Specimen: naive CD4+ T cells sorted from blood. These TCRs come from a man aged 25 to 40 in good health. CDR3s include the opening cysteine and the closing phenylalanine or tryptophan. The order of the fields is V gene, J gene, D gene, CDR3 protein, CDR3 DNA. A D gene is named only where the DNA matches it firmly.

v_call: TRBV18; j_call: TRBJ2-7; d_call: .; cdr3_aa: CASSRDNSYEQYF; cdr3_nt: TGTGCCAGCTCACGCGACAATTCCTACGAGCAGTACTTC
v_call: TRBV10-3; j_call: TRBJ2-1; d_call: .; cdr3_aa: CAISEGRGDGNEQFF; cdr3_nt: TGTGCCATCAGTGAAGGCAGGGGGGATGGCAATGAGCAGTTCTTC
v_call: TRBV19; j_call: TRBJ2-3; d_call: TRBD2; cdr3_aa: CASSIPGLAGGHSTDTQYF; cdr3_nt: TGTGCCAGTAGTATACCTGGACTAGCGGGAGGACACAGCACAGATACGCAGTATTTT
v_call: TRBV27; j_call: TRBJ2-3; d_call: .; cdr3_aa: CASSLGWSTDTQYF; cdr3_nt: TGTGCCAGCAGTTTAGGTTGGAGCACAGATACGCAGTATTTT
v_call: TRBV28; j_call: TRBJ2-6; d_call: .; cdr3_aa: CASSSSSQTSGANVLTF; cdr3_nt: TGTGCCAGCAGTTCGTCCAGTCAAACCTCTGGGGCCAACGTCCTGACTTTC
v_call: TRBV5-1; j_call: TRBJ2-5; d_call: TRBD2; cdr3_aa: CASSPGLAGRETQYF; cdr3_nt: TGCGCCAGCAGCCCGGGACTAGCGGGCAGAGAGACCCAGTACTTC
v_call: TRBV4-2; j_call: TRBJ1-3; d_call: TRBD1; cdr3_aa: CASSHPQGEGGNTIYF; cdr3_nt: TGTGCCAGCAGCCACCCCCAGGGGGAGGGCGGTAACACCATATATTTT
v_call: TRBV7-2; j_call: TRBJ2-5; d_call: .; cdr3_aa: CASSPISDQTQYF; cdr3_nt: TGTGCCAGCAGCCCTATATCCGACCAGACCCAGTACTTC
v_call: TRBV27; j_call: TRBJ2-7; d_call: TRBD1; cdr3_aa: CASSLYFGQAAYEQYF; cdr3_nt: TGTGCCAGCAGTTTGTATTTTGGACAGGCCGCCTACGAGCAGTACTTC
v_call: TRBV6-1; j_call: TRBJ1-4; d_call: .; cdr3_aa: CASSLGGSEKLFF; cdr3_nt: TGTGCCAGCAGCCTAGGGGGGAGTGAAAAACTGTTTTTT
v_call: TRBV19; j_call: TRBJ2-1; d_call: .; cdr3_aa: CASTRDSQYNEQFF; cdr3_nt: TGTGCCAGCACACGGGACTCTCAATACAATGAGCAGTTCTTC
v_call: TRBV7-8; j_call: TRBJ2-5; d_call: TRBD1; cdr3_aa: CASSLATGGWETQYF; cdr3_nt: TGTGCCAGCAGCTTAGCGACAGGGGGCTGGGAGACCCAGTACTTC
v_call: TRBV5-1; j_call: TRBJ1-4; d_call: .; cdr3_aa: CASSLATTGKLFF; cdr3_nt: TGCGCCAGCAGCCTCGCTACAACTGGAAAACTGTTTTTT
v_call: TRBV11-2; j_call: TRBJ2-5; d_call: .; cdr3_aa: CASSQNHQETQYF; cdr3_nt: TGTGCCAGCAGCCAGAACCACCAAGAGACCCAGTACTTC
v_call: TRBV7-2; j_call: TRBJ1-4; d_call: TRBD1; cdr3_aa: CASSRARGQAGTNEKLFF; cdr3_nt: TGTGCCAGCAGCCGGGCCCGGGGACAGGCTGGAACTAATGAAAAACTGTTTTTT
v_call: TRBV5-1; j_call: TRBJ2-3; d_call: .; cdr3_aa: CASTTRAGTDTQYF; cdr3_nt: TGCGCCAGCACGACGAGGGCGGGCACAGATACGCAGTATTTT
v_call: TRBV7-2; j_call: TRBJ1-1; d_call: TRBD1; cdr3_aa: CASSPQTGRGTEAFF; cdr3_nt: TGTGCCAGCAGCCCCCAGACAGGGCGGGGTACTGAAGCTTTCTTT